This TCR beta chain was observed in a study of blood T cell repertoires in COVID-19. Study in general: COVID-19 samples from acute and convalescent phases originated in the United States, Italy and Spain. Sources were T cells, B-cell-depleted T cells, or PBMCs; the material itself was cDNA or gDNA.

Germline V lookup: CDR1 GTSNPN, CDR2 SVGIG (reference sequence). The CDR3 spans 15 residues. V was clipped by 3 bases and J by 0 bases, with 12 bases between them. Patients from Seattle were sampled longitudinally, starting during active infection. Original methodology: Quantification of nucleated cells was approximated via reference gene primer amplification. TCRdb's copy holds only in-frame clones and misses some; the assay was immunoSEQ multiplex PCR. V and J calls and clone size follow that table, whereas D and trimming were derived from the DNA. The sample has some 200,000 clones, roughly 80% seen once.

This TCR came from a woman aged 65 to 85 with COVID-19, enrolled during active disease. Specimen: peripheral blood. The V and J genes are TRBV30 and TRBJ1-5; perhaps TRBD1 as D (5 bases). CDR3 sequence reads: CAWSGGQYSNQPQHF. CDR3 sequence (DNA): TGTGCCTGGAGCGGCGGACAATATAGCAATCAGCCCCAGCATTTT. The full variable domain, completed using reference TRBV30 and TRBJ1-5, is SQTIHQWPATLVQPVGSPLSLECTVEGTSNPNLYWYRQAAGRGLQLLFYSVGIGQISSEVPQNLSASRPQDRQFILSSKKLLLSDSGFYLCAWSGGQYSNQPQHFGDGTRLSIL.